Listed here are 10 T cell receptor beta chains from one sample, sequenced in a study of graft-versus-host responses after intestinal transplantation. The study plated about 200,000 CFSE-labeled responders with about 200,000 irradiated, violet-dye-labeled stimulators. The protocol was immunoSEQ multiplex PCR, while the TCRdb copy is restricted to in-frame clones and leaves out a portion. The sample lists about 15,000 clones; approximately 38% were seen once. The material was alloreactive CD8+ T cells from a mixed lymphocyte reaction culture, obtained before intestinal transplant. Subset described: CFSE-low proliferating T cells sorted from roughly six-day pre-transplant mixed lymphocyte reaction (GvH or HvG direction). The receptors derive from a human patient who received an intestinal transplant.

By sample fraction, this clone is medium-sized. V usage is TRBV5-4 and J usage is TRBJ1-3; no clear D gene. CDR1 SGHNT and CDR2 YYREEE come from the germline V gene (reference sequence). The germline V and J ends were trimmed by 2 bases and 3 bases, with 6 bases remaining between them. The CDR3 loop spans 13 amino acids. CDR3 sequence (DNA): TGTGCCAGCAGCTTTGTCGGTGGAAACACCATATATTTT. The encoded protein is CASSFVGGNTIYF. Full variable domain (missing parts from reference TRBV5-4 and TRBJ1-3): ETGVTQSPTHLIKTRGQQVTLRCSSQSGHNTVSWYQQALGQGPQFIFQYYREEENGRGNFPPRFSGLQFPNYSSELNVNALELDDSALYLCASSFVGGNTIYFGEGSWLTVV.

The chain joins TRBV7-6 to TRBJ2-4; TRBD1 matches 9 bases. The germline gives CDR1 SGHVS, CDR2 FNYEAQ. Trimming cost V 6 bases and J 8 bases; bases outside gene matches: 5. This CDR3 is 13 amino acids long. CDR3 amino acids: CASSPGQGHIQYF. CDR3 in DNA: TGTGCCAGCAGTCCGGGACAGGGACACATTCAGTACTTC.

This chain's CDR3 is CASRGSSEGETQYF. In DNA form, the CDR3 reads TGTGCCAGCAGAGGGTCTAGCGAAGGAGAGACCCAGTACTTC. The chain couples TRBV7-9 to TRBJ2-5; TRBD2 might be the D (6 bases). The CDR3 has 14 amino acids. CDR1 is SEHNR, CDR2 FQNEAQ, per germline (reference sequence). V dropped 6 bases and J dropped 4 bases, with 15 bases sitting between them.

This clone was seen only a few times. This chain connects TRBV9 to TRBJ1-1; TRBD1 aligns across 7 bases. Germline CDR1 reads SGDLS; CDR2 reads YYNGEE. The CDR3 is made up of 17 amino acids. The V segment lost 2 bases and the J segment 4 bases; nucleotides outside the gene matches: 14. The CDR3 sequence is CASSVGPYRGWGTEAFF. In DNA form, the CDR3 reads TGTGCCAGCAGCGTCGGGCCCTACAGGGGTTGGGGCACTGAAGCTTTCTTT.

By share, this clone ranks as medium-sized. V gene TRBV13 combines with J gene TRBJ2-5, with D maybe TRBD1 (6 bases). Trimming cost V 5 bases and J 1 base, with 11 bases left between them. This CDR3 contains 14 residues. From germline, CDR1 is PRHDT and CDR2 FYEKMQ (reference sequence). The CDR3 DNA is TGTGCCAGCAGCATCAGGACAGTCCAAGAGACCCAGTACTTC. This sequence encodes CASSIRTVQETQYF.

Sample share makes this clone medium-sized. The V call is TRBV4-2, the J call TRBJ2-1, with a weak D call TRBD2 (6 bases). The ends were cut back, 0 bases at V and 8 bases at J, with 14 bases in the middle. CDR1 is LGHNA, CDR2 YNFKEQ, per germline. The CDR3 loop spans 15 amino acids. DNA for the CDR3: TGTGCCAGCAGCCAAGATCCCGGGGGAGGCGATGAGCAGTTCTTC. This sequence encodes CASSQDPGGGDEQFF.

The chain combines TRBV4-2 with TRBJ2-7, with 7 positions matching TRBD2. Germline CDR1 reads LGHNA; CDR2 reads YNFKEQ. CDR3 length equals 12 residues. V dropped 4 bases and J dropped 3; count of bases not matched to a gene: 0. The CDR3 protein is CASSPSGYEQYF. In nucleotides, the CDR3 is TGTGCCAGCAGCCCTAGCGGCTACGAGCAGTACTTC.

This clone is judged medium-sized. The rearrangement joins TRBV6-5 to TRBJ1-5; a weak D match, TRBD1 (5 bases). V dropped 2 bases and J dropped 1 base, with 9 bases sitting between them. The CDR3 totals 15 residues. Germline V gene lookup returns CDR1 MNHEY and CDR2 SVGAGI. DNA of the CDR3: TGTGCCAGCAGTTACGGGGGGGAAAGCAATCAGCCCCAGCATTTT. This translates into CASSYGGESNQPQHF.

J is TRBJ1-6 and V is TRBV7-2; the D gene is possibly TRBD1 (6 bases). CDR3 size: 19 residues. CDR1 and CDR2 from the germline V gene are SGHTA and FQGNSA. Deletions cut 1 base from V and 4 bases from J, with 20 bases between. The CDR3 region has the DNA TGTGCCAGCAGCTTAGACCGCTATCTCCGGACAGCTTATAATTCACCCCTCCACTTT. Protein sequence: CASSLDRYLRTAYNSPLHF.

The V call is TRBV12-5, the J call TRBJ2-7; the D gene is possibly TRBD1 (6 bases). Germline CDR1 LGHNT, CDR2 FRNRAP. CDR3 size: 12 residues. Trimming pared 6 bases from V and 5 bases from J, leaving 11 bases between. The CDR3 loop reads CASGTGYHEQYF. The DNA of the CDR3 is TGTGCTAGTGGCACAGGGTACCACGAGCAGTACTTC.